Listed here is a single TCR beta chain. Its specificity is not known. Germline CDR1 and CDR2: LNHNV and YYDKDF (reference sequence). CDR3 length: 16 amino acids. V was pared by 3 bases and J by 0 bases, with 6 bases of the junction left unmatched. The data were obtained in a study of T cell repertoires in cytomegalovirus infection. Whole-study context: It was the public TCR beta signatures that indicated both CMV infection and matching HLA type.

TCRdb re-analysed the reads in MiXCR, keeping a single row per CDR3 protein. Of 550,000 to 850,000 distinct CDR3 sequences listed, around a third are singletons. V and J are TRBV15 and TRBJ2-3, with 7 bases matching TRBD2. The clonotype comes from a human donor in good health (CMV status not recorded). Some clones in this sample may be carry-over from other donors' samples. The sample in question was cultured PBMCs, obtained from culture after CMV antigen stimulation. CDR3 in amino acids: CATSSLAGTSTDTQYF. For the CDR3, the DNA is TGTGCCACCAGCAGCTTAGCGGGTACTAGCACAGATACGCAGTATTTT.